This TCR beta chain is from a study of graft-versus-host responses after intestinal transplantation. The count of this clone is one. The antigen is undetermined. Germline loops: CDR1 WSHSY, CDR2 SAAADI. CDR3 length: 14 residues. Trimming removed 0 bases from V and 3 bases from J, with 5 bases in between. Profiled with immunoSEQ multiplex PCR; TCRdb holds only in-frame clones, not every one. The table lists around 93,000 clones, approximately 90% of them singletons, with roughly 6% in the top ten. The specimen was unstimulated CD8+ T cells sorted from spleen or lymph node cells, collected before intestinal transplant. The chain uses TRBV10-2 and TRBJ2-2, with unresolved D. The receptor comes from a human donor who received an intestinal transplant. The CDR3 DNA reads TGCGCCAGCAGTGAGTCTTACGACACCGGGGAGCTGTTTTTT. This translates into CASSESYDTGELFF.